The rows below give T cell receptor beta chains drawn from one sample of a study of blood T cell repertoires in COVID-19. Profiled with immunoSEQ multiplex PCR; TCRdb holds only in-frame clones, not every one. The sample records some 290,000 clones, roughly nine tenths being singletons. The sequenced sample was peripheral blood. The source of these receptors is a woman aged 45-65 years who had recovered from COVID-19. Each CDR3 is given with its conserved first and last residue. Fields, in order: V gene, clone size, J gene, D gene, CDR3 protein, CDR3 DNA. D genes are given only for firm matches. The size of a clone is reported for some rows only, either as once, few or many, or as a class for expanded clones.

TRBV7-9,.,TRBJ1-6,TRBD1,CASSLQGADSPLHF,TGTGCCAGCAGCTTACAGGGGGCGGACTCACCCCTCCACTTT
TRBV4-2,once,TRBJ1-2,.,CASSQGYNPGGYTF,TGTGCCAGCAGCCAAGGTTACAACCCAGGTGGCTACACCTTC
TRBV7-9,.,TRBJ1-1,TRBD1,CASSYGTGGGGTEAFF,TGTGCCAGCAGCTACGGGACAGGCGGTGGTGGGACTGAAGCTTTCTTT
TRBV7-3,.,TRBJ2-1,.,CARIDRYNEQFF,TGTGCCAGAATCGACAGGTACAATGAGCAGTTCTTC
TRBV4-3,.,TRBJ2-5,.,CASSQVGLETQYF,TGCGCCAGCAGCCAAGTGGGCCTAGAGACCCAGTACTTC
TRBV5-1,.,TRBJ1-2,TRBD1,CASRPPGQGSYGYTF,TGCGCCAGCAGACCGCCGGGACAGGGGAGCTATGGCTACACCTTC
TRBV7-9,once,TRBJ2-2,.,CASTEPNTGELFF,TGTGCCAGCACCGAGCCGAACACCGGGGAGCTGTTTTTT
TRBV7-2,.,TRBJ2-7,.,CASSFSGGDYEQYF,TGTGCCAGCAGCTTTTCGGGCGGGGACTACGAGCAGTACTTC
TRBV5-5,.,TRBJ1-1,.,CASSTGGQPAEAFF,TGTGCCAGCAGTACGGGGGGTCAACCTGCTGAAGCTTTCTTT
TRBV28,.,TRBJ2-2,.,CASSFSGELFF,TGTGCCAGCAGTTTCTCCGGGGAGCTGTTTTTT
TRBV5-1,.,TRBJ1-2,TRBD1,CASSLSGGNYGYTF,TGCGCCAGCAGCTTGTCAGGGGGCAACTATGGCTACACCTTC
TRBV27,.,TRBJ2-7,.,CASSLLGGSSEQYF,TGTGCCAGCAGTTTGTTGGGAGGAAGTAGCGAGCAGTACTTC
TRBV30,few,TRBJ2-1,.,CAWSSIRYNEQFF,TGTGCCTGGAGTTCTATAAGATACAATGAGCAGTTCTTC
TRBV29-1,.,TRBJ2-7,.,CSVVGTYEQYF,TGCAGCGTTGTCGGGACCTACGAGCAGTACTTC
TRBV3-1/TRBV3-2,.,TRBJ2-1,TRBD2,CASGFLAGNNEQFF,TGTGCCAGCGGCTTCCTAGCGGGGAATAATGAGCAGTTCTTC
TRBV6-5,.,TRBJ1-5,.,CASRRTGSGNQPQHF,TGTGCCAGCAGGCGAACAGGCAGTGGTAATCAGCCCCAGCATTTT
TRBV28,.,TRBJ2-5,.,CASSFSQETQYF,TGTGCCAGCAGTTTCAGCCAAGAGACCCAGTACTTC
TRBV9,.,TRBJ2-7,TRBD2,CASSAGLAGVSYEQYF,TGTGCCAGCAGCGCGGGACTAGCGGGGGTTTCGTACGAGCAGTACTTC
TRBV12-3/TRBV12-4,.,TRBJ1-1,.,CASRDQGPTEAFF,TGTGCCAGCAGGGACCAGGGGCCCACTGAAGCTTTCTTT
TRBV9,.,TRBJ1-2,.,CASSREASGWDYGYTF,TGTGCCAGCAGCAGAGAGGCCTCAGGGTGGGACTATGGCTACACCTTC
TRBV2,.,TRBJ2-3,.,CASTGVGGTDTQYF,TGTGCCAGCACCGGAGTAGGCGGCACAGATACGCAGTATTTT
TRBV11-2,.,TRBJ1-2,.,CASSLGGGQIYGYTF,TGTGCCAGCAGCTTAGGTGGGGGACAAATCTATGGCTACACCTTC
TRBV18,.,TRBJ1-1,.,CASSPPPGTEAFF,TGTGCCAGCTCACCACCCCCCGGGACTGAAGCTTTCTTT
TRBV19,.,TRBJ2-3,.,CASKGGATDTQYF,TGTGCCAGTAAGGGCGGGGCCACAGATACGCAGTATTTT
TRBV6-6,once,TRBJ1-2,TRBD1,CASSADRGPNYGYTF,TGTGCCAGCAGTGCAGACAGGGGGCCCAACTATGGCTACACCTTC
TRBV19,.,TRBJ1-2,.,CASSILSGAANYGYTF,TGTGCCAGTAGTATCCTTTCAGGGGCTGCTAACTATGGCTACACCTTC
TRBV5-4,.,TRBJ2-7,TRBD2,CASSLELAGNYEQYF,TGTGCCAGCAGCTTGGAATTAGCGGGGAACTACGAGCAGTACTTC
TRBV30,.,TRBJ1-6,.,CAWSVDSRRGNSPLHF,TGTGCCTGGAGTGTCGACTCTCGACGCGGGAATTCACCCCTCCACTTT
TRBV18,.,TRBJ1-6,.,CASSPQDPGNSPLHF,TGTGCCAGCTCACCACAGGACCCGGGGAATTCACCCCTCCACTTT
TRBV30,.,TRBJ1-1,.,CAWSGPKRGSEAFF,TGTGCCTGGAGTGGACCTAAGCGGGGCTCTGAAGCTTTCTTT
TRBV5-1,.,TRBJ1-6,.,CASSLGQGITPLHF,TGCGCCAGCAGCTTGGGGCAGGGAATAACACCCCTCCACTTT
TRBV27,once,TRBJ2-3,.,CASSLLSGRGLHTQYF,TGTGCCAGCAGTTTATTGAGCGGACGGGGACTCCATACGCAGTATTTT
TRBV12-5,.,TRBJ2-7,TRBD1,CASGLPRTGTYEQYF,TGTGCTAGTGGTTTGCCTCGGACAGGGACCTACGAGCAGTACTTC
TRBV6-2/TRBV6-3,.,TRBJ2-3,.,CASSYSSRGGTDTQYF,TGTGCCAGCAGTTACTCGTCCAGGGGCGGCACAGATACGCAGTATTTT
TRBV7-2,.,TRBJ1-1,.,CASSLSGRWVNTEAFF,TGTGCCAGCAGCTTAAGCGGTCGCTGGGTGAACACTGAAGCTTTCTTT
TRBV11-2,.,TRBJ2-3,.,CASSLVGGLTSTDTQYF,TGTGCCAGCAGCTTAGTTGGGGGACTCACTAGCACAGATACGCAGTATTTT
TRBV13,once,TRBJ2-1,TRBD1,CASSPTGQGNNEQFF,TGTGCCAGCAGCCCAACGGGACAGGGGAACAATGAGCAGTTCTTC
TRBV2,.,TRBJ1-3,.,CASSLSTVGSGNTIYF,TGTGCCAGCAGCCTCTCGACAGTCGGCTCTGGAAACACCATATATTTT
TRBV18,.,TRBJ1-1,.,CASSPYGAGLNTEAFF,TGTGCCAGCTCACCTTATGGGGCAGGGTTGAACACTGAAGCTTTCTTT
TRBV19,.,TRBJ2-3,TRBD2,CASSIPTGTSGSLTQYF,TGTGCCAGTAGTATACCTACCGGGACTAGCGGGAGTCTTACGCAGTATTTT
TRBV30,once,TRBJ2-7,.,CAWIGSSYEQYF,TGTGCCTGGATAGGGAGCTCCTACGAGCAGTACTTC
TRBV4-3,.,TRBJ1-2,.,CASSLGLWGLVDSHLPNYGYTF,TGCGCCAGCAGTCTAGGTCTGTGGGGTCTAGTGGACTCTCACCTACCCAACTATGGCTACACCTTC
TRBV5-4,.,TRBJ2-7,.,CASSFGTNSYEQYF,TGTGCCAGCAGCTTCGGGACAAATTCCTACGAGCAGTACTTC
TRBV7-9,.,TRBJ1-1,TRBD1,CASSLGQGESTEAFF,TGTGCCAGCAGCCTCGGACAGGGGGAGTCGACTGAAGCTTTCTTT
TRBV19,.,TRBJ1-2,.,CASSKGGAQGYTF,TGTGCCAGTAGTAAGGGGGGGGCGCAGGGCTACACCTTC
TRBV7-9,once,TRBJ1-2,TRBD1,CASSLGVTGVQGYTF,TGTGCCAGCAGCTTAGGGGTGACAGGGGTTCAAGGCTACACCTTC
TRBV18,.,TRBJ2-1,TRBD2,CASSPPGGSEQFF,TGTGCCAGCTCACCACCGGGGGGGAGTGAGCAGTTCTTC
TRBV29-1,few,TRBJ2-6,.,CSVESGSGANVLTF,TGCAGCGTTGAGAGCGGCTCTGGGGCCAACGTCCTGACTTTC
TRBV5-1,once,TRBJ2-3,.,CASSLAGDGDYTQYF,TGCGCCAGCAGCTTGGCCGGAGACGGGGACTATACGCAGTATTTT
TRBV6-6,.,TRBJ1-3,.,CASMRGSGNTIYF,TGTGCCAGCATGCGGGGATCTGGAAACACCATATATTTT
TRBV2,.,TRBJ2-5,.,CASRLPGSVGGKETQYF,TGTGCCAGCAGGCTCCCTGGCTCCGTAGGGGGAAAAGAGACCCAGTACTTC
TRBV5-1,.,TRBJ1-4,TRBD1,CASSSGTATLNEKLFF,TGCGCCAGCAGCTCTGGGACAGCGACCCTAAATGAAAAACTGTTTTTT
TRBV5-4,.,TRBJ2-6,TRBD1,CASSPGQGVSGANVLTF,TGTGCCAGCAGCCCGGGACAGGGAGTCTCTGGGGCCAACGTCCTGACTTTC
TRBV7-2,few,TRBJ2-3,.,CASSFSTDTQYF,TGTGCCAGCAGCTTTTCGACAGATACGCAGTATTTT
TRBV6-1,.,TRBJ2-3,TRBD2,CASSEAGASGVPDTQYF,TGTGCCAGCAGTGAAGCTGGGGCTAGCGGGGTCCCAGATACGCAGTATTTT
TRBV29-1,.,TRBJ2-3,.,CSVEGGFGVDTQYF,TGCAGCGTTGAAGGCGGGTTTGGGGTGGATACGCAGTATTTT
TRBV11-2,.,TRBJ1-1,.,CASSLGGLPEAFF,TGTGCCAGCAGCTTAGGGGGGCTCCCTGAAGCTTTCTTT
TRBV7-7,once,TRBJ2-7,TRBD2,CASSSRLAGPYEQYF,TGTGCTAGCAGCTCCCGACTAGCAGGACCCTACGAGCAGTACTTC